A single sample gave rise to the 24 T cell receptor beta chains below, sequenced in a study of identical twins. A single record per CDR3 protein comes from TCRdb applying MiXCR to the 5' RACE reads. This sample yields approximately 300,000 distinct CDR3 sequences, of which roughly 10% are seen a single time; 6% to 8.5% belongs to the top ten. This sample also belongs to another study, concerning yellow fever vaccine responses in identical twins.

The sample taken for sequencing was CD8+ T cells sorted from blood. Receptors originate from a woman between 18 and 29 years old in good health.

Details on this clonotype: One junction end disagrees with the germline gene, perhaps due to a read error. This chain uses TRBV27 with TRBJ2-5, with D perhaps TRBD1 or TRBD2 (5 bases each). Germline CDR1 and CDR2: MNHEY and SMNVEV (reference sequence). CDR3 length: 17 amino acids. CDR3 sequence reads: CASSTSSALGVYRTEYF. The CDR3 nucleotides read TGTGCCAGCAGTACCTCATCGGCGCTGGGGGTCTATAGGACCGAGTACTTC.

This clonotype appeared many times. J is TRBJ1-3 and V is TRBV10-3; D is uncertain. The CDR3 extends over 11 amino acids. In germline, CDR1 is ENHRY, CDR2 SYGVKD. Trimming removed 10 bases at V and 0 bases at J, with 4 bases between. The CDR3 DNA is TGTGCCACCCTCTCTGGAAACACCATATATTTT. This translates into CATLSGNTIYF.

There are a few counts of this clonotype. Here the CDR3 DNA reads TGCAGTGCTAGCGGGGGGGCCCCAGATACGCAGTATTTT. It specifies CSASGGAPDTQYF. J is TRBJ2-3 and V is TRBV20-1, with 8 bases identical to TRBD2. The germline gives CDR1 DFQATT, CDR2 SNEGSKA (reference sequence). CDR3 length: 13 amino acids. The J segment lost 4 bases and the V segment lost 3 bases, leaving 3 bases of the junction unmatched.

CDR3: CASSFGGGGRPYNEQFF. CDR3 bases: TGTGCCAGCAGTTTCGGGGGGGGCGGGAGGCCCTACAATGAGCAGTTCTTC. The chain couples TRBV27 to TRBJ2-1, with 8 bases fitting TRBD2. This CDR3 contains 17 residues. Germline lookup yields CDR1 MNHEY and CDR2 SMNVEV (reference sequence). The V gene end was trimmed by 3 bases and the J gene end by 2 bases; junction bases not matched to a gene: 9.

This clonotype was detected only a few times. The rearrangement uses TRBV13 and TRBJ2-7; weak D call: TRBD1 (5 bases). Trimming shortened V by 5 bases and J by 3 bases, and 14 bases separated the two germline ends. The CDR3 totals 14 residues. Germline CDR1 PRHDT, CDR2 FYEKMQ (reference sequence). CDR3 coding DNA: TGTGCCAGCAGCCAGTCCCAGGACATCTACGAGCAGTACTTC. Translated: CASSQSQDIYEQYF.

This clonotype was recorded many times. This chain joins TRBV29-1 and TRBJ2-1, with 7 bases fitting TRBD2. The length of the CDR3 is 17 residues. The germline V gene encodes CDR1 SQVTM and CDR2 ANQGSEA. J was trimmed by 0 bases and V by 5 bases; bases with no gene match: 13. CDR3 sequence: CSVLNWGGTSSYNEQFF. Written as DNA, the CDR3 is TGCAGCGTTCTGAACTGGGGAGGGACGAGCTCCTACAATGAGCAGTTCTTC.

The V gene is TRBV6-2 or TRBV6-3, the J gene TRBJ1-5; D is undetermined. The CDR3 spans 15 residues. V gave up 2 bases and J gave up 1 base, with 9 bases separating them. The V gene's germline CDR1 is MNHEY and CDR2 SVGEGT. CDR3 region: CASSYEVASNQPQHF. CDR3 nucleotide sequence: TGTGCCAGCAGTTACGAGGTGGCGAGCAATCAGCCCCAGCATTTT.

This clonotype was detected a few times. The chain carries TRBV12-3 or TRBV12-4 and TRBJ2-7; 8 positions agree with TRBD1. V gave up 5 bases and J gave up 4 bases; unmatched junction bases: 13. The CDR3 runs to 16 residues. The CDR3 protein is CASSLGQGGLVYEQYF. CDR3 bases: TGTGCCAGCAGTCTAGGACAGGGCGGGTTGGTTTACGAGCAGTACTTC.

Only a few counts were recorded for this clonotype. V and J are TRBV5-1 and TRBJ2-1; D not certain. The CDR3 loop spans 13 amino acids. CDR1 is SGHRS and CDR2 is YFSETQ in the germline V gene. Trimming cost V 0 bases and J 8 bases, with 9 bases left between them. The DNA for the CDR3 is TGCGCCAGCAGCTTGGAGTACGGATATGAGCAGTTCTTC. Protein product: CASSLEYGYEQFF.

A few counts support this clonotype. This chain links TRBV28 with TRBJ2-1; weak D call: TRBD1 (6 bases). Germline V gene data show CDR1 as MDHEN and CDR2 as SYDVKM. Trimming left V 6 bases short and J 7 bases short, with 19 bases between. This CDR3 region has 15 residues. CDR3 in DNA: TGTGCCAGCAGGGACACCCCGACAGGTTGGAATGAGCAGTTCTTC. This gives the protein CASRDTPTGWNEQFF.

This clonotype came up a few times. The chain carries TRBV11-2 and TRBJ1-1; D possibly corresponds to TRBD1 (6 bases). CDR1 and CDR2 from the germline V gene are SGHAT and FQNNGV. The V and J ends lost 5 bases and 2 bases respectively, with 12 bases between them. This CDR3 is 14 amino acids long. CDR3 sequence reads: CASSRSGTNTEAFF. As DNA, the CDR3 is TGTGCCAGCAGCCGATCGGGGACAAACACTGAAGCTTTCTTT.

This clonotype was seen many times. The chain couples TRBV2 to TRBJ2-3, with D possibly matching TRBD2 (6 bases). This CDR3 has 14 residues. Germline V gene sequence: CDR1 SNHLY, CDR2 FYNNEI. The ends were cut back, 0 bases at V and 3 bases at J, with 7 bases in the middle. Here the CDR3 DNA reads TGTGCCAGCAGTGAAGCGGGAGGTACAGATACGCAGTATTTT. Translated: CASSEAGGTDTQYF. The full variable domain, completed using reference TRBV2 and TRBJ2-3, is EPEVTQTPSHQVTQMGQEVILRCVPISNHLYFYWYRQILGQKVEFLVSFYNNEISEKSEIFDDQFSVERPDGSNFTLKIRSTKLEDSAMYFCASSEAGGTDTQYFGPGTRLTVL.

This clonotype was found many times. This chain joins TRBV4-3 and TRBJ2-7, with D possibly being TRBD1 (6 bases). This CDR3 is built from 14 residues. Trimming shortened V by 3 bases and J by 2 bases, and 11 bases separated the two germline ends. Germline CDR1 LGHNA, CDR2 YSLEER. The CDR3 DNA is TGCGCCAGCAGCCAGAATACAGGGCCCTACGAGCAGTACTTC. This encodes CASSQNTGPYEQYF.

The chain recombines TRBV4-3 with TRBJ2-7; TRBD2 matches at 7 bases. The CDR3 length is 18 residues. Trimming cost V 1 base and J 1 base; bases outside gene matches: 13. Looked up from germline, CDR1 is LGHNA and CDR2 is YSLEER. The CDR3 DNA sequence: TGCGCCAGCAGCCAAGCGCCCTTGGAGGGACTAAGTTCCTACGAGCAGTACTTC. Its translation is CASSQAPLEGLSSYEQYF.

This chain connects TRBV4-2 to TRBJ1-5; 12 bases align to TRBD1. The ends lost 0 bases at V and 6 bases at J; junction bases unmatched: 3. In germline, CDR1 is LGHNA, CDR2 YNFKEQ. This CDR3 spans 16 amino acids. CDR3 sequence reads: CASSQERDRGPQPQHF. CDR3 sequence (DNA): TGTGCCAGCAGCCAAGAGAGGGACAGGGGGCCTCAGCCCCAGCATTTT.

This clonotype was picked up many times. The rearrangement links TRBV28 to TRBJ1-1; 7 positions match TRBD1. The V and J ends lost 5 bases and 5 bases, in that order; junction bases with no gene match: 8. The germline V gene has CDR1 MDHEN and CDR2 SYDVKM. The CDR3 extends over 14 amino acids. The CDR3 bases are TGTGCCAGCAGTCTATCAGGGGGTGATACTGAAGCTTTCTTT. Translating gives CASSLSGGDTEAFF.

This clonotype appeared a few times. V and J are TRBV7-2 and TRBJ2-3; D gene uncertain. Germline CDR1 SGHTA, CDR2 FQGNSA. Trimming shortened V by 0 bases and J by 0 bases, and 13 bases separated the two germline ends. The CDR3 is 17 amino acids. The CDR3 reads CASSLAPPALSTDTQYF. The CDR3 DNA reads as TGTGCCAGCAGCTTAGCTCCCCCGGCACTTAGCACAGATACGCAGTATTTT.

The J gene is TRBJ2-1, the V gene TRBV7-9; no clear D. V lost 3 bases and J lost 5, with 8 bases in between. Germline V gene data show CDR1 as SEHNR and CDR2 as FQNEAQ (reference sequence). The CDR3 has 13 amino acids. The CDR3 coding sequence is TGTGCCAGCAGCTTTCCCAGCAACAATGAGCAGTTCTTC. This gives the protein CASSFPSNNEQFF.

This clonotype came up many times. This chain uses TRBV4-2 with TRBJ2-1; D unclear. The V end lost 4 bases, the J end lost 10 bases, and 14 bases lay between the germline ends. The CDR3 runs to 13 residues. Germline values: CDR1 LGHNA, CDR2 YNFKEQ. The CDR3 DNA is TGTGCCAGCAGCCTGGAAATAGGGCGGGAGCAGTTCTTC. It codes for CASSLEIGREQFF.

The table lists this clonotype with many counts. This chain uses TRBV29-1 with TRBJ2-7, with D hard to call. This CDR3 comprises 11 residues. Trimming removed 5 bases at V and 3 bases at J, with 8 bases between. CDR1 and CDR2 from the germline V gene are SQVTM and ANQGSEA. This chain's CDR3 is CSVLVSYEQYF. CDR3 sequence (DNA): TGCAGCGTTCTGGTTAGCTACGAGCAGTACTTC.

This clonotype was observed at least ten times. This chain connects TRBV2 to TRBJ1-1; D is possibly TRBD1 (6 bases). Trimming left V 8 bases short and J 5 bases short, with 15 bases between. This CDR3 comprises 13 residues. CDR1 is SNHLY and CDR2 is FYNNEI in the germline V gene. The DNA for the CDR3 is TGTGCCAGCTCCGACAGGATCGGTACTGAAGCTTTCTTT. Protein product: CASSDRIGTEAFF.

This clonotype has a count of ten or more. This sequence joins TRBV24-1 and TRBJ2-3, with D possibly matching TRBD2 (6 bases). The germline V and J ends were trimmed by 3 bases and 12 bases, with 12 bases remaining between them. CDR1 KGHDR and CDR2 SFDVKD come from the germline V gene. The CDR3 extends over 12 amino acids. The CDR3 spells CATSDLDYPQYF. CDR3 bases: TGTGCCACCAGTGATCTGGACTACCCCCAGTATTTT.

This clonotype showed up many times. V usage is TRBV12-5 and J usage is TRBJ2-2; D is unresolved. Per the germline V gene, CDR1 is LGHNT and CDR2 is FRNRAP. Trimming shortened V by 0 bases and J by 6 bases, and 5 bases separated the two germline ends. The CDR3 is made up of 13 amino acids. CDR3 region: CASGLVVSGELFF. CDR3 nucleotide sequence: TGTGCTAGTGGTTTGGTAGTATCCGGGGAGCTGTTTTTT. Complete variable domain (other parts from reference TRBV12-5 and TRBJ2-2): DARVTQTPRHKVTEMGQEVTMRCQPILGHNTVFWYRQTMMQGLELLAYFRNRAPLDDSGMPKDRFSAEMPDATLATLKIQPSEPRDSAVYFCASGLVVSGELFFGEGSRLTVL.

This clonotype has a handful of counts. This chain links TRBV20-1 with TRBJ2-7, with a tentative D call TRBD2 (5 bases). The CDR3 runs 17 residues. Germline V gene sequence: CDR1 DFQATT, CDR2 SNEGSKA (reference sequence). V dropped 0 bases and J dropped 1 base, with 19 bases sitting between them. CDR3 protein: CSARDLLSERPSYEQYF. The CDR3 DNA reads TGCAGTGCTAGAGATCTCCTTAGCGAGCGGCCATCCTACGAGCAGTACTTC.